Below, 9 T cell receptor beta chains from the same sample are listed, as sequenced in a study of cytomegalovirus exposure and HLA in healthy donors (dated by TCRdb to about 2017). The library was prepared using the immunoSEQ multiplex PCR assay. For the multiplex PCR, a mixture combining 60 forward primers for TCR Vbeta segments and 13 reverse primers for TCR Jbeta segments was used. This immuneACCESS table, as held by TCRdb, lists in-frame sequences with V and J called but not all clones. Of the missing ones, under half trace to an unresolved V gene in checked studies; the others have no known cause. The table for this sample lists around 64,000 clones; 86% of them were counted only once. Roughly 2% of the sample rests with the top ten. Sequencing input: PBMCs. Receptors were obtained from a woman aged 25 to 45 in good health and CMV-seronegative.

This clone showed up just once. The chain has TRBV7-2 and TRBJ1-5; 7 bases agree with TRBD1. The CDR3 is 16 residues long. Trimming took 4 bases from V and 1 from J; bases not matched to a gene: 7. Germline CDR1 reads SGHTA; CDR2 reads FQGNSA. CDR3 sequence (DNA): TGTGCCAGCAGCTCAGGGGGAAGGGCAAGCAATCAGCCCCAGCATTTT. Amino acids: CASSSGGRASNQPQHF.

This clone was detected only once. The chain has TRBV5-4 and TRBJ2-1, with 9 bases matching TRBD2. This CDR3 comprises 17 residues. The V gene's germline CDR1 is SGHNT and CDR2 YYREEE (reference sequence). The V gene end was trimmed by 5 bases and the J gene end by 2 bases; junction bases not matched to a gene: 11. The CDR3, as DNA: TGTGCCAGCAGTTCCCCTCTTGCGGGAGGGCCCTACAATGAGCAGTTCTTC. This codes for CASSSPLAGGPYNEQFF.

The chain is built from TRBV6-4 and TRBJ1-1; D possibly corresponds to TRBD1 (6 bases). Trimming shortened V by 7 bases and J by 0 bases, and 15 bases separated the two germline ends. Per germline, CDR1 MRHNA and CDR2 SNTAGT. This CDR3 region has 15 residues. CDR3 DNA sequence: TGTGCCAGCATCCGAGCGGACAGCTTGAACACTGAAGCTTTCTTT. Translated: CASIRADSLNTEAFF.

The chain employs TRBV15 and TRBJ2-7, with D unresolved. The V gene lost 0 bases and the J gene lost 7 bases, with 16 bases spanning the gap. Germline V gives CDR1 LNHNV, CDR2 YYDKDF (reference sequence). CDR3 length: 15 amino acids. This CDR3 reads CATSRDHVPQAEQYF. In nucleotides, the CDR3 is TGTGCCACCAGCAGAGATCACGTCCCTCAGGCTGAGCAGTACTTC.

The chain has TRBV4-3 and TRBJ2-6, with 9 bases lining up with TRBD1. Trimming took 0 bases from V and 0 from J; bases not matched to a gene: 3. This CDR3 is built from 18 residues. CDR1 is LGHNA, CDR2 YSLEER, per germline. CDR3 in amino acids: CASSQEGQGRSGANVLTF. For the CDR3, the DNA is TGCGCCAGCAGCCAAGAGGGACAGGGTCGCTCTGGGGCCAACGTCCTGACTTTC.

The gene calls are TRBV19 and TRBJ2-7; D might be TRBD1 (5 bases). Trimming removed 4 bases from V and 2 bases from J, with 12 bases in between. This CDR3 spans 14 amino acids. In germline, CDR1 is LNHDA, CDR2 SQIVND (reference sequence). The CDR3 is CASSRAGLTYEQYF. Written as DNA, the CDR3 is TGTGCCAGTAGTAGGGCAGGGCTTACCTACGAGCAGTACTTC.

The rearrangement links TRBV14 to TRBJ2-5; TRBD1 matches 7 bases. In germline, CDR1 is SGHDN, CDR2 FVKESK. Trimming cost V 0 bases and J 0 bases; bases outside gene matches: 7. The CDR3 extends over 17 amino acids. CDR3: CASSQDRDSSYQETQYF. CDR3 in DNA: TGTGCCAGCAGCCAAGATCGGGACAGTTCGTACCAAGAGACCCAGTACTTC.

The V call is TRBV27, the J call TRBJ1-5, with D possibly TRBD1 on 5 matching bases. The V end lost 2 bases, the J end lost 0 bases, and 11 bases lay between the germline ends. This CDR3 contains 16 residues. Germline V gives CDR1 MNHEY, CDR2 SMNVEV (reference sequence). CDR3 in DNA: TGTGCCAGCAGTTTAAGCCGGGGGGGTAGCAATCAGCCCCAGCATTTT. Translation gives CASSLSRGGSNQPQHF.

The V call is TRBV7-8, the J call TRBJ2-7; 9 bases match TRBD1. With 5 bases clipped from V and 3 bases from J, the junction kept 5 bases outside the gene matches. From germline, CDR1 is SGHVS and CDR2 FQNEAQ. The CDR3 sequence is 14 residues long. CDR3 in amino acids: CASSPAGQGYEQYF. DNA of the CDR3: TGTGCCAGCAGCCCCGCGGGACAGGGCTACGAGCAGTACTTC.